These T cell receptor beta chains were read from a single sample in a study of T cell changes during pregnancy in multiple sclerosis. The repertoire was sequenced with immunoSEQ multiplex PCR; TCRdb's copy has only in-frame clones and lacks some. The top ten hold around 1.5% of the sample, which has roughly 110,000 clones, around 92% seen once. The sample in question was peripheral blood, obtained after pregnancy. The receptors originated from a female donor with multiple sclerosis, enrolled in a pregnancy study. Both conserved end residues are part of each CDR3. A D gene is named only where the DNA matches it firmly. Clone size appears in some rows only: once, few, many, or a class for an expanded clone.

j_gene,abundance,v_gene,d_gene,CDR3aa,CDR3nt
TRBJ2-5,NA,TRBV7-2,TRBD2,CASSWGLAGGPRETQYF,TGTGCCAGCAGCTGGGGACTAGCGGGGGGGCCGAGAGAGACCCAGTACTTC
TRBJ2-3,NA,TRBV5-4,TRBD2,CASSRLAGDTDTQYF,TGTGCCAGCAGCAGACTAGCGGGGGACACAGATACGCAGTATTTT
TRBJ1-5,NA,TRBV4-1,TRBD1,CASSQAGTGNQPQHF,TGCGCCAGCAGCCAGGCCGGGACAGGGAATCAGCCCCAGCATTTT
TRBJ1-1,NA,TRBV28,NA,CASPTSGRVDVDTEAFF,TGTGCCAGCCCCACATCCGGGCGGGTCGATGTCGACACTGAAGCTTTCTTT
TRBJ2-1,NA,TRBV4-1,TRBD2,CASSRGTSGRRSYNEQFF,TGCGCCAGCAGCCGCGGGACTAGCGGGAGACGGTCCTACAATGAGCAGTTCTTC
TRBJ1-4,NA,TRBV6-1,TRBD1,CASSDPGQSKEKLFF,TGTGCCAGCAGTGATCCGGGACAGTCAAAGGAAAAACTGTTTTTT
TRBJ1-2,NA,TRBV29-1,TRBD1,CSAGGQGPVGYTF,TGCAGCGCTGGGGGACAGGGACCCGTGGGCTACACCTTC
TRBJ1-5,few,TRBV6-1,TRBD1,CASRDRGRNNQPQHF,TGTGCCAGCCGGGACAGGGGGCGAAATAATCAGCCCCAGCATTTT
TRBJ1-1,NA,TRBV6-4,NA,CASSDSGRQNTEAFF,TGTGCCAGCAGTGACTCTGGCAGACAGAACACTGAAGCTTTCTTT
TRBJ1-3,NA,TRBV28,TRBD1,CASSLRQGAGNTIYF,TGTGCCAGCAGTTTAAGACAGGGGGCTGGAAACACCATATATTTT